Shown below are 18 T cell receptor beta chains from a single sample sequenced in a study of CD8 T cells in ankylosing spondylitis. TCRdb called the 5' RACE reads again in MiXCR, with one record for every CDR3 protein. The repertoire consists of about 36,000 distinct CDR3 sequences, with about 10% occurring once and the leading ten covering 20%. The material sequenced was synovial fluid, either unsorted or a sorted T cell fraction (not recorded which). The receptors stem from a male donor with ankylosing spondylitis.

Only a few counts were recorded for this clonotype. The CDR3 bases are TGTGCCAGCAGCCCCGGACTAGCGGGCCCCACCGGGGAGCTGTTTTTT. Translation gives CASSPGLAGPTGELFF. The genes are TRBV7-3 and TRBJ2-2; 11 bases map to TRBD2. The trim removed 5 bases at V and 4 bases at J, leaving 6 bases unmatched. Germline V gene lookup returns CDR1 SGHTA and CDR2 FQGTGA. The CDR3 is made up of 16 amino acids.

This clonotype was found a few times. The chain uses TRBV3-1 and TRBJ2-1; TRBD2 matches 10 bases. Germline V lookup: CDR1 LGHDT, CDR2 YNNKEL (reference sequence). The CDR3 extends over 13 amino acids. J gave up 14 bases and V 5 bases, and 9 bases lay outside the gene matches. The chain's CDR3 is CASSSGLLAGKFF. The DNA of the CDR3 is TGTGCCAGCAGCTCAGGCTTACTAGCGGGAAAGTTCTTC.

This clonotype was picked up many times. The chain employs TRBV10-3 and TRBJ2-7; D gene ambiguous. This CDR3 contains 12 residues. Germline V gives CDR1 ENHRY, CDR2 SYGVKD. V was pared by 2 bases and J by 4 bases, with 6 bases between. The CDR3 region is CAISEGFYEQYF. Here the CDR3 DNA reads TGTGCCATCAGTGAGGGATTTTACGAGCAGTACTTC.

This clonotype was found a few times. The chain is built from TRBV11-1 and TRBJ1-1, with 9 bases matching TRBD1. Per the germline V gene, CDR1 is SGHAT and CDR2 is FQDESV (reference sequence). V shed 4 bases, J shed 5 bases, and the junction held 5 bases outside the gene matches. The CDR3 has 14 residues. In DNA, the CDR3 is TGTGCCAGCAGCTATAACGGACAGGGGACTGAAGCTTTCTTT. It encodes CASSYNGQGTEAFF. Combining the CDR3 with reference TRBV11-1 and TRBJ1-1 gives the whole variable domain EAEVAQSPRYKITEKSQAVAFWCDPISGHATLYWYRQILGQGPELLVQFQDESVVDDSQLPKDRFSAERLKGVDSTLKIQPAELGDSAMYLCASSYNGQGTEAFFGQGTRLTVV.

This clonotype was seen a few times. The V call is TRBV29-1, the J call TRBJ2-1, with 8 positions matching TRBD2. Germline assignment: CDR1 SQVTM and CDR2 ANQGSEA. Trimming removed 0 bases from V and 3 bases from J; junction bases left unmatched: 10. The CDR3 has 17 amino acids. CDR3 residues: CSVEDPGTSRSYNEQFF. In DNA, the CDR3 is TGCAGCGTTGAAGACCCAGGGACTAGTCGGAGCTACAATGAGCAGTTCTTC.

The chain has TRBV20-1 and TRBJ2-3, with unresolved D. Germline-derived CDR1 and CDR2 are DFQATT and SNEGSKA (reference sequence). CDR3 length: 14 amino acids. V was cut by 3 bases and J by 0 bases, with 10 bases left in between. The CDR3 here is CSARPLWSTDTQYF. In DNA form, the CDR3 reads TGCAGTGCTAGGCCCCTATGGAGCACAGATACGCAGTATTTT.

At least ten counts were recorded for this clonotype. This chain connects TRBV29-1 to TRBJ2-3; D is ambiguous. The CDR3 consists of 14 residues. With 7 bases removed from V and 4 bases from J, the gap between germline ends came to 18 bases. Germline CDR1 and CDR2: SQVTM and ANQGSEA. The DNA of the CDR3 is TGCAGCGGAGTTCTTCCCCGGGCCCCAGATACGCAGTATTTT. Encoded protein: CSGVLPRAPDTQYF.

This clonotype was observed many times. One end of the junction varies from germline; a read error may be responsible. J is TRBJ2-1 and V is TRBV7-2; D perhaps matches TRBD1 (5 bases). Germline V gene lookup returns CDR1 SGHTA and CDR2 FQGNSA. The CDR3 has 15 amino acids. CDR3 residues: CASSLGALVYNEQFF. Here the CDR3 DNA reads TGTGCCAGCAGTTTAGGGGCGTTAGTCTACAATGAGCAGTTCTTC.

This rearrangement joins TRBV4-2 to TRBJ2-3; D is ambiguous. The V end lost 0 bases, the J end lost 6 bases, and 13 bases lay between the germline ends. The CDR3 extends over 15 amino acids. CDR1 LGHNA and CDR2 YNFKEQ come from the germline V gene. Here the CDR3 reads CASSQEGQESDTQYF. The CDR3 bases are TGTGCCAGCAGCCAAGAAGGGCAGGAGTCGGATACGCAGTATTTT.

The rearrangement links TRBV28 to TRBJ2-7; 9 bases align to TRBD1. The CDR3 covers 12 residues. The ends lost 6 bases at V and 6 bases at J; junction bases unmatched: 3. Germline CDR1 MDHEN, CDR2 SYDVKM. The CDR3 DNA is TGTGCCAGCAGCGGGACAGGGCTCGAGCAGTACTTC. Its protein is CASSGTGLEQYF.

This clonotype was seen at least ten times. J is TRBJ2-5 and V is TRBV2, with TRBD2 as a possible D gene (6 bases). Trimming removed 6 bases at V and 0 bases at J, with 11 bases between. Germline lookup yields CDR1 SNHLY and CDR2 FYNNEI. This CDR3 comprises 14 residues. In nucleotides, the CDR3 is TGTGCCAGCAGGAGGGTAGCGGACCAAGAGACCCAGTACTTC. The encoded protein is CASRRVADQETQYF.

This clonotype was seen at least ten times. The rearrangement links TRBV15 to TRBJ2-7; 8 positions agree with TRBD1. V lost 1 base to trimming and J lost 2 bases; unmatched junction nucleotides: 4. CDR1 is LNHNV and CDR2 is YYDKDF in the germline V gene (reference sequence). The CDR3 has 15 residues. The CDR3 loop is CATSRGGTGTYEQYF. The DNA for the CDR3 is TGTGCCACCAGCAGAGGAGGGACAGGAACCTACGAGCAGTACTTC.

This clonotype was seen a single time. The chain is built from TRBV2 and TRBJ1-3; possibly TRBD1 for D (5 bases). The V gene lost 1 base and the J gene lost 4 bases, with 14 bases spanning the gap. CDR3 length: 16 residues. Germline values: CDR1 SNHLY, CDR2 FYNNEI. This CDR3 is CASSEGSGGSGNTIYF. As DNA, the CDR3 is TGTGCCAGCAGTGAAGGCTCGGGGGGGTCCGGAAACACCATATATTTT. The full variable domain, completed using reference TRBV2 and TRBJ1-3, is EPEVTQTPSHQVTQMGQEVILRCVPISNHLYFYWYRQILGQKVEFLVSFYNNEISEKSEIFDDQFSVERPDGSNFTLKIRSTKLEDSAMYFCASSEGSGGSGNTIYFGEGSWLTVV.

The rearrangement joins TRBV24-1 to TRBJ2-1, with D unresolved. Deletions cut 0 bases from V and 5 bases from J, with 4 bases between. The CDR3 covers 13 residues. Germline V gene sequence: CDR1 KGHDR, CDR2 SFDVKD. The CDR3 loop reads CATSDLGDNEQFF. The CDR3 coding sequence is TGTGCCACCAGTGATTTGGGAGACAATGAGCAGTTCTTC.

The chain links TRBV6-2 or TRBV6-3 to TRBJ2-7, with no clear D. V was pared by 7 bases and J by 2 bases, with 12 bases between. This CDR3 comprises 13 residues. Germline CDR1 is MNHEY and CDR2 is SVGEGT. CDR3 in amino acids: CASTGPTAYEQYF. For the CDR3, the DNA is TGTGCCAGCACCGGGCCCACAGCCTACGAGCAGTACTTC.

In its sample, this clonotype was seen many times. The J gene is TRBJ2-1, the V gene TRBV29-1; 9 bases are shared with TRBD2. The germline CDR1 and CDR2 sequences are SQVTM and ANQGSEA. Trimming at V came to 3 bases and at J to 4 bases, leaving 7 bases not matched to a gene. There are 15 residues in the CDR3. The CDR3 here is CSVEGPREGYNEQFF. CDR3 nucleotide sequence: TGCAGCGTTGAGGGGCCGCGGGAGGGGTACAATGAGCAGTTCTTC.

This chain joins TRBV29-1 and TRBJ1-2; TRBD1 matches at 7 bases. The V segment lost 7 bases and the J segment 0 bases; nucleotides outside the gene matches: 2. The CDR3 contains 12 residues. Germline V lookup: CDR1 SQVTM, CDR2 ANQGSEA. DNA of the CDR3: TGCAGCGACAGGGGAGCTAACTATGGCTACACCTTC. This gives the protein CSDRGANYGYTF.

This clonotype was seen only a few times. The chain carries TRBV11-2 and TRBJ2-7; 8 nucleotides align to TRBD2. This CDR3 region has 15 residues. The V segment lost 1 base and the J segment 3 bases; nucleotides outside the gene matches: 5. The V gene's germline CDR1 is SGHAT and CDR2 FQNNGV. The CDR3 bases are TGTGCCAGCAGCTTAGGTAGCGGGATAGGCTACGAGCAGTACTTC. It specifies CASSLGSGIGYEQYF.